The 2 T cell receptor beta chains below come from one sample, sequenced in a study. Cells sorted as Tregs were CD4+, CD25+ and CD127-/low. TCRdb ran MiXCR on the 5' RACE reads and lists one entry per CDR3 protein. Of fewer than 75,000 distinct CDR3 sequences in the sample, less than 30% were seen once. Input material: tumor-infiltrating Tregs sorted from the breast tumor. These TCRs come from a female donor with breast cancer.

As DNA, the CDR3 is TGTGCCAGCAGTTTTCCAAGGGTTTTCCACAATGAGCAGTTCTTC. Its translation is CASSFPRVFHNEQFF. V usage is TRBV6-2 or TRBV6-3 and J usage is TRBJ2-1; D gene uncertain. The germline V gene encodes CDR1 MNHEY and CDR2 SVGEGT. V shed 4 bases and J shed 5 bases, with 15 bases lying between them. The CDR3 runs 15 residues.

The chain is built from TRBV6-1 and TRBJ1-1; the D gene is possibly TRBD1 (5 bases). Germline-derived CDR1 and CDR2 are MNHNS and SASEGT. V dropped 6 bases and J dropped 2 bases, with 16 bases sitting between them. The CDR3 has 15 residues. This CDR3 is CASRNPSTGNTEAFF. In DNA form, the CDR3 reads TGTGCCAGCAGGAACCCCTCTACAGGTAACACTGAAGCTTTCTTT.